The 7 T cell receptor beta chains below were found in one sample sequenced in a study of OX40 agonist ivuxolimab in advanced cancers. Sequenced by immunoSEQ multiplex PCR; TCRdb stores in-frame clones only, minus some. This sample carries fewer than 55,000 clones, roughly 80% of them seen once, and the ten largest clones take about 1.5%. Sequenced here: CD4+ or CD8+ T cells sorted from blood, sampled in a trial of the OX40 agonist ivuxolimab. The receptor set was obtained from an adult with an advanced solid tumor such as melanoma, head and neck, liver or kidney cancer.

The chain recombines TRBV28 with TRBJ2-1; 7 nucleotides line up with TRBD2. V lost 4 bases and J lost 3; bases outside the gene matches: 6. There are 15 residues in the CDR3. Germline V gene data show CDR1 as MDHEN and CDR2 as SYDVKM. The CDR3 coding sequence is TGTGCCAGCAGTTCCTTGGGGGGGAACTACAATGAGCAGTTCTTC. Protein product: CASSSLGGNYNEQFF.

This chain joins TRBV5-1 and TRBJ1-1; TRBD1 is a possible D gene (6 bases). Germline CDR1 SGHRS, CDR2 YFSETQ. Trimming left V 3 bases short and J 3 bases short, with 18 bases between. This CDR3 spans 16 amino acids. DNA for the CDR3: TGCGCCAGCAGCTCTGGTTCAGGGGCGGCGGACACTGAAGCTTTCTTT. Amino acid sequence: CASSSGSGAADTEAFF. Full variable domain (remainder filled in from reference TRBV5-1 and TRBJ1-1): KAGVTQTPRYLIKTRGQQVTLSCSPISGHRSVSWYQQTPGQGLQFLFEYFSETQRNKGNFPGRFSGRQFSNSRSEMNVSTLELGDSALYLCASSSGSGAADTEAFFGQGTRLTVV.

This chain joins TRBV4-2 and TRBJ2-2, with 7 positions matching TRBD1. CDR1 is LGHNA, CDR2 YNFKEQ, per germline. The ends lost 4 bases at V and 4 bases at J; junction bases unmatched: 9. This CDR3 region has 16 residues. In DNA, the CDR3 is TGTGCCAGCAGCCGAGAAACCACAGGGGCCACCGGGGAGCTGTTTTTT. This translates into CASSRETTGATGELFF.

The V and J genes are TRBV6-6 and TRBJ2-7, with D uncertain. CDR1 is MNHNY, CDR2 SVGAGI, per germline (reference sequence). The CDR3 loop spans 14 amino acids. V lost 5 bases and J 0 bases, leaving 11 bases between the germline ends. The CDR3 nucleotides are TGTGCCAGCAGTGACCCTTCCAGCTCCTACGAGCAGTACTTC. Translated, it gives CASSDPSSSYEQYF.

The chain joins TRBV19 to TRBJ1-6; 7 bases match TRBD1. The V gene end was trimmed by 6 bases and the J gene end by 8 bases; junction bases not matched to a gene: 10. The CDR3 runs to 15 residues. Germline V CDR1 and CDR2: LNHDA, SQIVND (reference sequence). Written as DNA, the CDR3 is TGTGCCAGTAGGACGCCAGGGGGAGAGGATTCACCCCTCCACTTT. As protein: CASRTPGGEDSPLHF.

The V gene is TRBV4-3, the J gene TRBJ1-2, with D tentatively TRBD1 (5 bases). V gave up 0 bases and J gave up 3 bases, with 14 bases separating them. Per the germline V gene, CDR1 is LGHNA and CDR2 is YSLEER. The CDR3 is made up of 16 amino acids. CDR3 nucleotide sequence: TGCGCCAGCAGCCAAGATTTGGGGACCGCGGACTATGGCTACACCTTC. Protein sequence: CASSQDLGTADYGYTF.

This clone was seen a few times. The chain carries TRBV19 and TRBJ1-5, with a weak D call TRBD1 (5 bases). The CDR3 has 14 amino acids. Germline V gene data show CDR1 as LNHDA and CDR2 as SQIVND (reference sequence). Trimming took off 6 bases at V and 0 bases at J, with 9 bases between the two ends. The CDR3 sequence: CASRGPYSNQPQHF. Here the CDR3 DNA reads TGTGCCAGTAGGGGACCGTATAGCAATCAGCCCCAGCATTTT.